Sequencing of this T cell receptor (beta chain) was carried out in a study of blood T cell repertoires in COVID-19 (dated by TCRdb to 2018 to 2021). Regarding the study in general: Samples from collaborators originated in the United States, Italy and Spain and spanned both the acute and convalescent phases of COVID-19. Where HLA class I and class II types were available, the types were taken from metadata supplied by the sample provider, not from assay-based typing. Samples came from the ongoing ImmuneRACE study (first 160 participants) plus 1,254 subjects from 6 global collaborators. The repertoires were made available in a free public database intended to serve as a resource for research on the immune response to SARS-CoV-2. The prospective study material was composed of cDNA or gDNA derived from T cells, B-cell-depleted T cells, or PBMCs. The dataset comprised deeply sampled blood TCRbeta repertoires from subjects exposed to, actively infected with, or recovered from COVID-19. A de-identified subject ID, COVID-19 status, age in years and sex were almost always included in the sample metadata.

Ten or more counts support this clone. No cognate antigen has been identified for it. Base qualities were left out, and no much larger clone turns up one base away. Another Seattle source contributed samples from volunteer blood donors who had recovered from COVID-19. Collaborating institutions collected whole blood in K2EDTA tubes following their own protocols. For TCRbeta analysis, collaborators shipped samples in one of three forms: frozen whole blood, isolated PBMCs, or DNA extracted from either of those sample types. The investigation overall reported the following: The quantity of clinical and demographic metadata differed by source and by participant and was supplied without curation.

V is clipped by 2 bases and J by 5 bases, and the sequence between their germline boundaries is 13 bases long. The CDR3 measures 15 amino acids from cysteine to phenylalanine. Only the CDR3 region is kept as DNA, spanning 45 bases read in frame from base 1. According to the germline V gene, CDR1 reads KGHSH and CDR2 reads LQKENI. TCRbeta CDR3 regions were amplified from genomic DNA using the immunoSEQ Assay, a bias-controlled multiplex PCR. On the authors' methods: Within the assay, amplification of reference gene primers was used to estimate how many nucleated cells each sample contained. To quantify the absolute abundance of each unique TCRbeta CDR3 rearrangement, sequence reads were collapsed and filtered. Productive Simpson clonality was computed per sample as the square root of Simpson's diversity index over productive rearrangements. TCRdb holds this immuneACCESS table with in-frame rearrangements only. Some clones are missing; in checked studies, unresolved V genes explain under half, and the rest has no known cause. V and J calls and clone size are copied from that table; D and trimming were computed from the DNA. The sample has nearly 350,000 clones on record, around nine tenths of them singletons. The top ten hold 2.5% to 4% of the sample.

Input material: peripheral blood. The chain joins TRBV18 to TRBJ1-5; possibly the D gene is TRBD1, per 5 matching bases. This clonotype was sampled from a woman aged 18 to 35 who had recovered from COVID-19. The CDR3 corresponds to CASSPYPRDYQPQHF. The sequenced DNA: TGTGCCAGCTCACCATATCCCAGGGACTATCAGCCCCAGCATTTT.